Listed below are T cell receptor beta chains from one sample, sequenced in a study of cytomegalovirus exposure and HLA in healthy donors. The protocol was immunoSEQ multiplex PCR, while the TCRdb copy is restricted to in-frame clones and leaves out a portion. The sample includes about 97,000 clones, 75% to 80% of them seen just once. Specimen: PBMCs. The receptors stem from a male donor in good health and CMV-seropositive. Both conserved end residues are part of each CDR3. Each record gives: D gene, clone size, CDR3 length, J gene, V gene, CDR3 DNA, CDR3 protein. The D gene is left open where the match is weak. Size tells how often a clone was seen (once, few, many) or the class of an expanded clone, and some rows leave it out.

. . 15 TRBJ1-6 TRBV4-3 TGCGCCAGCAGCCAAGATAACGACAGGTCTTCACCCCTCCACTTT CASSQDNDRSSPLHF
. few 20 TRBJ2-4 TRBV27 TGTGCCAGCAGAAGTTTGGGGACACTGGACTGGGGGACAGCCAAAAACATTCAGTACTTC CASRSLGTLDWGTAKNIQYF
TRBD2 few 15 TRBJ2-1 TRBV15 TGTGCCACCAGCAGGAGACTAGCGGGAGTTAATGAGCAGTTCTTC CATSRRLAGVNEQFF
TRBD2 . 14 TRBJ2-5 TRBV11-3 TGTGCCAGCAGCCGTAGCGGGGGGCAAGAGACCCAGTACTTC CASSRSGGQETQYF
. . 15 TRBJ1-1 TRBV5-5 TGTGCCAGCAGCTCAACTTGGACAGTGAACACTGAAGCTTTCTTT CASSSTWTVNTEAFF
TRBD1 once 13 TRBJ2-7 TRBV28 TGTGCCAGCAGTTACCAGGGGGTCTACGAGCAGTACTTC CASSYQGVYEQYF
. . 13 TRBJ2-7 TRBV27 TGTGCCAGCAGTCCTCTTGACACCTACGAGCAGTACTTC CASSPLDTYEQYF
TRBD2 . 17 TRBJ2-1 TRBV7-9 TGTGCCAGCAGCTTAAACTTAGCGGGACCGATTTACAATGAGCAGTTCTTC CASSLNLAGPIYNEQFF
TRBD1 . 14 TRBJ2-7 TRBV7-2 TGTGCCAGCAGCACCTGGACAGGACAATACGAGCAGTACTTC CASSTWTGQYEQYF
. . 17 TRBJ2-5 TRBV4-1 TGCGCCAGCAGCCAACTTCATAGGGGTATAGGAGGGGAGACCCAGTACTTC CASSQLHRGIGGETQYF
. . 13 TRBJ2-3 TRBV10-3 TGTGCCATCAGTGAGGCTGAGGTGGATACGCAGTATTTT CAISEAEVDTQYF
TRBD1 . 13 TRBJ1-2 TRBV6-5 TGTGCCAGCAGTGTACAGGGGGCGCGTGGCTACACCTTC CASSVQGARGYTF
TRBD1 . 15 TRBJ1-2 TRBV6-1 TGTGCCAGCAGCTCGGGACAGGGGTGGCACTATGGCTACACCTTC CASSSGQGWHYGYTF
TRBD2 . 14 TRBJ2-3 TRBV5-4 TGTGCCAGCAGCTTGGAACTAGCGGTGGATACGCAGTATTTT CASSLELAVDTQYF
TRBD1 . 14 TRBJ1-3 TRBV6-1 TGTGCCAGCAGCGACAGGGTTAGTGGAAACACCATATATTTT CASSDRVSGNTIYF
TRBD1 . 15 TRBJ1-4 TRBV7-2 TGTGCCAGCAGCTCTCCATCGGACAGGGGTGAAAAACTGTTTTTT CASSSPSDRGEKLFF
TRBD2 . 18 TRBJ2-2 TRBV7-3 TGTGCCAGCAGTTTTGGACTAGCGGGAGGGCGGAACACCGGGGAGCTGTTTTTT CASSFGLAGGRNTGELFF
. . 14 TRBJ2-1 TRBV7-3 TGTGCCAGCAGCCCAGATGACTCCTACAATGAGCAGTTCTTC CASSPDDSYNEQFF
. . 16 TRBJ2-1 TRBV11-3 TGTGCCAGCAGCAGCGGACAGATCAGCTCCTACAATGAGCAGTTCTTC CASSSGQISSYNEQFF
TRBD1 . 16 TRBJ1-2 TRBV7-9 TGTGCCAGCAGCTTTGACTGGGACAGGGGGAACTATGGCTACACCTTC CASSFDWDRGNYGYTF
TRBD1 . 15 TRBJ1-2 TRBV7-9 TGTGCCAGCAGCCGTTTTGGACAGGGGGTTGACGGCTACACCTTC CASSRFGQGVDGYTF
TRBD1 . 15 TRBJ2-7 TRBV7-3 TGTGCCAGCAGCTTAGGACAGGGGCCCCCCTACGAGCAGTACTTC CASSLGQGPPYEQYF
TRBD2 . 15 TRBJ2-7 TRBV11-3 TGTGCCAGCAGTTACGGGGACGGGAGGTCCTACGAGCAGTACTTC CASSYGDGRSYEQYF
TRBD1 once 14 TRBJ1-2 TRBV5-1 TGCGCCAGCAGCCGGGACAGGGGGAACTATGGCTACACCTTC CASSRDRGNYGYTF
TRBD2 . 15 TRBJ2-3 TRBV6-6 TGTGCCAGCAGTTACTCGGTGCGGGAGCCGGATACGCAGTATTTT CASSYSVREPDTQYF
. . 15 TRBJ2-7 TRBV7-2 TGTGCCAGCAGTTACCTCGGGACTTCGACCTACGAGCAGTACTTC CASSYLGTSTYEQYF
TRBD2 . 18 TRBJ2-2 TRBV27 TGTGCCAGCAGGCCAGGAGGACTAGCGGGAGGTGGCACCGGGGAGCTGTTTTTT CASRPGGLAGGGTGELFF
. . 12 TRBJ2-1 TRBV5-1 TGCGCCAGCAGCTTCGATCAGGGAATCCTGTTCTTC CASSFDQGILFF
TRBD2 . 14 TRBJ2-1 TRBV5-1 TGCGCCAGCAGCTCCACCGGACTAGCGGCTGAGCAGTTCTTC CASSSTGLAAEQFF
TRBD1 . 15 TRBJ2-1 TRBV18 TGTGCCAGCTCACGGGGACAGGCTCCTAACAATGAGCAGTTCTTC CASSRGQAPNNEQFF
TRBD1 . 15 TRBJ2-5 TRBV30 TGTGCCTGGAGTTCCCGGGACAGGGGGCAGGAGACCCAGTACTTC CAWSSRDRGQETQYF